The next 23 T cell receptor beta chains were all read from a single sample in a study of blood T cell repertoires in COVID-19. Repertoires were generated with immunoSEQ multiplex PCR, while TCRdb's copy carries only in-frame clones and drops some. The data contain about 24,000 clones, 70% to 90% of them singletons. The sample was peripheral blood. The receptors originated from a man aged 65 to 85 with COVID-19, enrolled during active disease.

The J gene is TRBJ1-2, the V gene TRBV7-9, with a weak D call TRBD1 (6 bases). The length of the CDR3 is 17 residues. Deletions cut 6 bases from V and 0 bases from J, with 20 bases between. Germline CDR1 reads SEHNR; CDR2 reads FQNEAQ (reference sequence). CDR3 DNA sequence: TGTGCCAGCAGTACCGGGGGGTGGGACATCCCTAACTATGGCTACACCTTC. It is translated as CASSTGGWDIPNYGYTF.

The J gene is TRBJ2-3, the V gene TRBV6-5; TRBD2 matches at 14 bases. CDR3 length: 15 residues. J lost 2 bases, V lost 8 bases, and 3 bases had no gene match. CDR1 and CDR2 (germline): MNHEY, SVGAGI. The CDR3 loop reads CASRGLAGDTDTQYF. CDR3 sequence (DNA): TGTGCCAGCCGGGGACTAGCGGGAGACACAGATACGCAGTATTTT.

In this sample, this clone turned up once. The chain links TRBV5-1 to TRBJ1-1, with D perhaps TRBD1 (6 bases). The CDR3 loop spans 15 amino acids. In germline, CDR1 is SGHRS, CDR2 YFSETQ. The V end was cut by 3 bases, the J end by 0 bases, with 12 bases between. CDR3 sequence (DNA): TGCGCCAGCAGCTCAGGACAGCTCATGAACACTGAAGCTTTCTTT. It specifies CASSSGQLMNTEAFF.

This chain joins TRBV13 and TRBJ2-3; 7 bases line up with TRBD1. CDR3 length: 15 residues. The germline V gene has CDR1 PRHDT and CDR2 FYEKMQ (reference sequence). J gave up 2 bases and V 3 bases, and 5 bases lay outside the gene matches. The CDR3 sequence: CASSFLGQFTDTQYF. CDR3 bases: TGTGCCAGCAGCTTTCTGGGACAGTTCACAGATACGCAGTATTTT.

This clone has just one count. The chain combines TRBV29-1 with TRBJ2-3; D is possibly TRBD2 (5 bases). This CDR3 has 14 amino acids. Germline V gene lookup returns CDR1 SQVTM and CDR2 ANQGSEA. The V end lost 2 bases, the J end lost 0 bases, and 9 bases lay between the germline ends. This CDR3 reads CSVERGTSTDTQYF. Written as DNA, the CDR3 is TGCAGCGTTGAACGGGGTACTAGCACAGATACGCAGTATTTT.

The chain joins TRBV5-5 to TRBJ2-7; D gene uncertain. Trimming cost V 6 bases and J 0 bases, with 10 bases left between them. The CDR3 consists of 13 residues. Germline CDR1 reads SGHKS; CDR2 reads YYEKEE (reference sequence). The CDR3 DNA follows: TGTGCCAGCAATATGGAGTTCTCCTACGAGCAGTACTTC. Amino acids: CASNMEFSYEQYF.

The count of this clone is one. The chain links TRBV18 to TRBJ2-1; D unclear. The CDR3 sequence is 15 residues long. Germline V gene sequence: CDR1 KGHSH, CDR2 LQKENI. V was pared by 4 bases and J by 5 bases, with 15 bases between. The CDR3 DNA follows: TGTGCCAGCTCACAAGACTGGAAATCCAACAATGAGCAGTTCTTC. Translation gives CASSQDWKSNNEQFF.

V usage is TRBV5-6 and J usage is TRBJ1-5; 7 bases line up with TRBD1. After removal of 1 base from V and 1 base from J, the junction contained 5 bases not matched to a gene. Germline CDR1 reads SGHDT; CDR2 reads YYEEEE. The CDR3 has 16 residues. CDR3 sequence (DNA): TGTGCCAGCAGCTTGAACAAGGGGGCCAGCAATCAGCCCCAGCATTTT. This translates into CASSLNKGASNQPQHF.

The chain employs TRBV7-9 and TRBJ1-5; D gene uncertain. CDR3 length: 12 amino acids. The germline CDR1 and CDR2 sequences are SEHNR and FQNEAQ (reference sequence). Trimming shortened V by 3 bases and J by 7 bases, and 7 bases separated the two germline ends. The CDR3 is CASSFGEQPQHF. The CDR3 coding sequence is TGTGCCAGCAGCTTCGGTGAACAGCCCCAGCATTTT.

The CDR3 DNA reads TGTGCCAGTACGAGCGGGAGGATGTCCGATGAGCAGTTCTTC. The encoded protein is CASTSGRMSDEQFF. V and J are TRBV4-2 and TRBJ2-1; 9 nucleotides agree with TRBD2. There are 14 residues in the CDR3. The J segment lost 8 bases and the V segment lost 9 bases, leaving 11 bases of the junction unmatched. Germline V gives CDR1 LGHNA, CDR2 YNFKEQ.

J is TRBJ1-1 and V is TRBV4-2; D call uncertain. The CDR3 sequence is 14 residues long. Germline V gene lookup returns CDR1 LGHNA and CDR2 YNFKEQ. Trimming left V 2 bases short and J 7 bases short, with 14 bases between. The CDR3 is CASSQSRREVEAFF. The CDR3, as DNA: TGTGCCAGCAGCCAAAGCAGGAGGGAGGTTGAAGCTTTCTTT.

The chain employs TRBV29-1 and TRBJ2-1; perhaps TRBD1 as D (8 bases). From germline, CDR1 is SQVTM and CDR2 ANQGSEA. V dropped 7 bases and J dropped 1 base, with 17 bases sitting between them. There are 15 residues in the CDR3. The CDR3 region has the DNA TGCAGCGCAAACGGACAGGGACTATCCTACAATGAGCAGTTCTTC. It is translated as CSANGQGLSYNEQFF.

The chain is built from TRBV11-2 and TRBJ1-4; maybe TRBD1 (5 bases). Between the trimmed V and J ends, which lost 6 bases and 8 bases, there was a span of 13 bases. This CDR3 has 13 residues. Germline assignment: CDR1 SGHAT and CDR2 FQNNGV. The CDR3 spells CASRGKGREKLFF. DNA of the CDR3: TGTGCCAGCAGAGGGAAGGGGAGGGAAAAACTGTTTTTT.

The V call is TRBV3-1 (or the pseudogene TRBV3-2), the J call TRBJ1-5; D may be TRBD1 (6 bases). The germline CDR1 and CDR2 sequences are LGHDT and YNNKEL (reference sequence). Trimming left V 1 base short and J 11 bases short, with 9 bases between. CDR3 length equals 12 residues. CDR3 sequence: CASSQGGQTQHF. The CDR3 coding sequence is TGTGCCAGCAGCCAAGGAGGACAGACCCAGCATTTT.

The chain is built from TRBV19 and TRBJ1-1; D possibly corresponds to TRBD1 (6 bases). The germline gives CDR1 LNHDA, CDR2 SQIVND (reference sequence). V lost 1 base to trimming and J lost 4 bases, with 22 bases between them. CDR3 length equals 18 residues. The CDR3 spells CASSIGHHRVGAVTEAFF. In nucleotides, the CDR3 is TGTGCCAGTAGTATAGGACATCACAGGGTGGGGGCTGTCACTGAAGCTTTCTTT.

The chain uses TRBV4-1 and TRBJ1-1; D is perhaps TRBD1 (6 bases). Germline lookup yields CDR1 MGHRA and CDR2 YSYEKL. The CDR3 is 15 residues long. Trimming left V 1 base short and J 5 bases short, with 14 bases between. The CDR3 spells CASSQVAGGATEAFF. The DNA for the CDR3 is TGCGCCAGCAGCCAAGTGGCCGGGGGGGCGACTGAAGCTTTCTTT.

The chain carries TRBV6-1 and TRBJ1-5; 8 bases map to TRBD1. V trimming: 4 bases; J trimming: 0 bases; junction bases outside the gene matches: 17. The CDR3 is 20 residues long. Germline values: CDR1 MNHNS, CDR2 SASEGT. CDR3 residues: CASSALQGDSSIYSNQPQHF. DNA for the CDR3: TGTGCCAGCAGTGCCCTACAGGGGGACTCCTCCATTTATAGCAATCAGCCCCAGCATTTT.

This clone was counted only a few times. The CDR3 DNA reads TGTGCCAGCAGCTTTGGGGGGGCGAGCACAGATACGCAGTATTTT. It translates to CASSFGGASTDTQYF. The V call is TRBV7-2, the J call TRBJ2-3; a weak D match, TRBD2 (7 bases). Trimming stripped 3 bases from V and 0 bases from J, with 10 bases between. CDR1 and CDR2 (germline): SGHTA, FQGNSA. CDR3 length: 15 residues.

The chain joins TRBV7-2 to TRBJ2-7; a weak D match, TRBD1 (9 bases). Germline CDR1 is SGHTA and CDR2 is FQGNSA. V was cut by 1 base and J by 5 bases, with 21 bases left in between. The CDR3 has 17 residues. CDR3 in DNA: TGTGCCAGCAGCTTAGTTCGGGGGGGGACAGGGACCCACGAGCAGTACTTC. Translating gives CASSLVRGGTGTHEQYF.

The V call is TRBV25-1, the J call TRBJ1-1, with D perhaps matching TRBD1 (6 bases). Germline loops: CDR1 MGHDK, CDR2 SYGVNS. The CDR3 loop spans 14 amino acids. V was clipped by 6 bases and J by 3 bases, with 14 bases between them. The CDR3 bases are TGTGCCAGCAGGTCCAGGGGTGATCACACTGAAGCTTTCTTT. The encoded protein is CASRSRGDHTEAFF.

The chain joins TRBV20-1 to TRBJ2-5; D is perhaps TRBD1 (6 bases). Germline-derived CDR1 and CDR2 are DFQATT and SNEGSKA (reference sequence). V gave up 6 bases and J gave up 2 bases, with 7 bases separating them. This CDR3 has 11 amino acids. CDR3 residues: CSAGQQETQYF. The CDR3 DNA reads as TGCAGTGCAGGACAGCAAGAGACCCAGTACTTC.

The chain employs TRBV7-9 and TRBJ2-1, with a tentative D call TRBD1 (6 bases). The V end lost 1 base, the J end lost 0 bases, and 16 bases lay between the germline ends. Germline V CDR1 and CDR2: SEHNR, FQNEAQ (reference sequence). The length of the CDR3 is 18 residues. Here the CDR3 DNA reads TGTGCCAGCAGCTTAGGGGGTCAGGGGCGAAGCTCCTACAATGAGCAGTTCTTC. It codes for CASSLGGQGRSSYNEQFF.

This rearrangement joins TRBV5-1 to TRBJ1-6; possible D gene TRBD1, 5 bases. With 4 bases removed from V and 14 bases from J, the gap between germline ends came to 19 bases. Germline CDR1 is SGHRS and CDR2 is YFSETQ. CDR3 length: 14 amino acids. The CDR3 sequence: CASSVAQAHDSLHF. CDR3 in DNA: TGCGCCAGCAGCGTTGCACAGGCCCACGACTCCCTCCACTTT.